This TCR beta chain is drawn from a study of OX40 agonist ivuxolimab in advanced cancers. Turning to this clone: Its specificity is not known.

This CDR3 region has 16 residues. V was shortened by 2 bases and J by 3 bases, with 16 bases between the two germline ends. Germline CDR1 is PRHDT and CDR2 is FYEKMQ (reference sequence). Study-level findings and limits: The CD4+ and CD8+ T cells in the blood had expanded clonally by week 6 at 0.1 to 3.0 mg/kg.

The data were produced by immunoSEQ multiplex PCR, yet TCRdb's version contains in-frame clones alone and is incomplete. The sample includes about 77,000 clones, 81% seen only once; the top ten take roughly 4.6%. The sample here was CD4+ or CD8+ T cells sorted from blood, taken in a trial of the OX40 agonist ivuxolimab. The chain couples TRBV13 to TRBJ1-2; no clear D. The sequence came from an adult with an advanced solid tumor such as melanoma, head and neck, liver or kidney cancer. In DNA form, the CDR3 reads TGTGCCAGCAGCTTAAATGGGGTAGGGTCCTACTATGGCTACACCTTC. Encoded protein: CASSLNGVGSYYGYTF.